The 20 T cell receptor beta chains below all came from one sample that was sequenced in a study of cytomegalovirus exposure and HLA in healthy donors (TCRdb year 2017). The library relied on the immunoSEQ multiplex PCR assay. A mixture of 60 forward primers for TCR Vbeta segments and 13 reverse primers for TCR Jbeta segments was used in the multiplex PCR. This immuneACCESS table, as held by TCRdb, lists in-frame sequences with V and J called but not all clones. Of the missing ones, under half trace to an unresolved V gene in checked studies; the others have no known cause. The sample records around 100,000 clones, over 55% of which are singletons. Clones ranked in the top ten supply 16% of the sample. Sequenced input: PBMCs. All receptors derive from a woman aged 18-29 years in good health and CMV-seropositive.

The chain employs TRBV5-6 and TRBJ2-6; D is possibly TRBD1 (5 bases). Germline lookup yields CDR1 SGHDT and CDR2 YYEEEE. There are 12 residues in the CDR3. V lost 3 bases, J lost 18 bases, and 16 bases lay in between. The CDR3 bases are TGTGCCAGCAGCTCCAAAGGTACAGGTCCGACTTTC. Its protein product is CASSSKGTGPTF.

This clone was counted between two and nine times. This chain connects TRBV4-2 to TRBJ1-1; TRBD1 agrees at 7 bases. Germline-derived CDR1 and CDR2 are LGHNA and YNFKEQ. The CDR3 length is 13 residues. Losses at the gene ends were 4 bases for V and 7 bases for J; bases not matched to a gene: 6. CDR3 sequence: CASSPDREDEAFF. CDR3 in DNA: TGTGCCAGCAGCCCAGACAGGGAGGATGAAGCTTTCTTT.

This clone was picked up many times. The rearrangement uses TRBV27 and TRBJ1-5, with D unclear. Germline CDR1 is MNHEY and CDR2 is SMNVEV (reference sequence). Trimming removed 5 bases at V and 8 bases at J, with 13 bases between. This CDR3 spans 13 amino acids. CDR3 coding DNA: TGTGCCAGCAGTCCGGGGATTGGGAAGCCCCAGCATTTT. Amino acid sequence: CASSPGIGKPQHF.

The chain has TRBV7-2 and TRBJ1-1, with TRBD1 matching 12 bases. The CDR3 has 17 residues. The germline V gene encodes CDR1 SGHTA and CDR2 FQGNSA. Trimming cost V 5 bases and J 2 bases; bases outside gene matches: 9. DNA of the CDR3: TGTGCCAGCAGCAAACCGGGACAGGGGGCCTCTAACACTGAAGCTTTCTTT. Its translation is CASSKPGQGASNTEAFF.

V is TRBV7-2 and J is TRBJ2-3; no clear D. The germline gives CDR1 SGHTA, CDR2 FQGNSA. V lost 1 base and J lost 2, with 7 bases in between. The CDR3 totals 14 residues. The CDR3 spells CASSLDSYTDTQYF. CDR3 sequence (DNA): TGTGCCAGCAGCTTAGACAGCTACACAGATACGCAGTATTTT.

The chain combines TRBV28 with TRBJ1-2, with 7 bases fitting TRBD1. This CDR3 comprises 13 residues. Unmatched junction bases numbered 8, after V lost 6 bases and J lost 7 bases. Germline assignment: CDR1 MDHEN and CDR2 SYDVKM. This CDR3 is CASRPQGGGGYTF. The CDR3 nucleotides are TGTGCCAGCAGACCCCAGGGGGGCGGTGGCTACACCTTC.

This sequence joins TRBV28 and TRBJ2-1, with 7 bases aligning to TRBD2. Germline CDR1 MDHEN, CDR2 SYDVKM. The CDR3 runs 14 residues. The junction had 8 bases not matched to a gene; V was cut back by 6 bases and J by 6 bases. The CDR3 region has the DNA TGTGCCAGCAGGCGCCCAACGGGAGGCAATGAGCAGTTCTTC. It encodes CASRRPTGGNEQFF.

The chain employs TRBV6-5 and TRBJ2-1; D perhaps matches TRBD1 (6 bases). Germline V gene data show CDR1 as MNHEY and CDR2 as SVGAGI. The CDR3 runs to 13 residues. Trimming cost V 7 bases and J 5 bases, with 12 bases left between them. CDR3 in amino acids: CASTQGPDNEQFF. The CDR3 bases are TGTGCCAGCACTCAGGGGCCCGACAATGAGCAGTTCTTC.

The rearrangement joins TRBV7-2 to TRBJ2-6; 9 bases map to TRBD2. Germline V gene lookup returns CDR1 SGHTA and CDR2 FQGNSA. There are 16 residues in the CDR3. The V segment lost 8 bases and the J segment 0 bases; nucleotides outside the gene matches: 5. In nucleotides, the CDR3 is TGTGCCAGCGGACTAGCGCCAAGCTCTGGGGCCAACGTCCTGACTTTC. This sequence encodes CASGLAPSSGANVLTF. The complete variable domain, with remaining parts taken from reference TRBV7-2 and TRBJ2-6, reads GAGVSQSPSNKVTEKGKDVELRCDPISGHTALYWYRQSLGQGLEFLIYFQGNSAPDKSGLPSDRFSAERTGGSVSTLTIQRTQQEDSAVYLCASGLAPSSGANVLTFGAGSRLTVL.

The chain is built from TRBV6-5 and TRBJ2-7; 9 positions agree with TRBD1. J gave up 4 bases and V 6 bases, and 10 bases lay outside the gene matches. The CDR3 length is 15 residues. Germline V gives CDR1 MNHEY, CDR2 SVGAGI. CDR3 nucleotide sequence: TGTGCCAGCAGCCAAGGACAGGGGCTTGTGTACGAGCAGTACTTC. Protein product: CASSQGQGLVYEQYF.

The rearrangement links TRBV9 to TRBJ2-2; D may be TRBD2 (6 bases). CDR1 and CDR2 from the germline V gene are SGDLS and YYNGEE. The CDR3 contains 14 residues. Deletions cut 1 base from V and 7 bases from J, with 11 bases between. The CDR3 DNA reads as TGTGCCAGCAGCGTAACGGGGGTGGGCGGGGAGCTGTTTTTT. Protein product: CASSVTGVGGELFF.

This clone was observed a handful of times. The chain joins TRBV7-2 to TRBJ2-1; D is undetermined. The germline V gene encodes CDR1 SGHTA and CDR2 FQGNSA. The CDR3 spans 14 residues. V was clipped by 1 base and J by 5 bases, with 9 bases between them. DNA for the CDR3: TGTGCCAGCAGCTTAGATGGGCTAAACAATGAGCAGTTCTTC. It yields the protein CASSLDGLNNEQFF.

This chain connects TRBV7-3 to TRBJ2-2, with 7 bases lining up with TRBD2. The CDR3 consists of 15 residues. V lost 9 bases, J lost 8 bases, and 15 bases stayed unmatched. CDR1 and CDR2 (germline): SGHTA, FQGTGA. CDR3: CASRTLAATEGELFF. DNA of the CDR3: TGTGCCAGTAGAACTCTAGCGGCCACCGAGGGGGAGCTGTTTTTT.

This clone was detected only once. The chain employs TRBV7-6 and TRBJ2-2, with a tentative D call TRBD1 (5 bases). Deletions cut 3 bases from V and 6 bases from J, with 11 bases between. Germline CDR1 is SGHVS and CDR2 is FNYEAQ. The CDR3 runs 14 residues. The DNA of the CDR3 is TGTGCCAGCAGCTTCCTAGGGGTCCCCGGGGAGCTGTTTTTT. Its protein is CASSFLGVPGELFF.

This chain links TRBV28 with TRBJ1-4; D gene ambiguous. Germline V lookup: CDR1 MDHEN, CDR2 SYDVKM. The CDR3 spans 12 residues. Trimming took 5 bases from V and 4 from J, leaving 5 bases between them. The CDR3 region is CASSEVNEKLFF. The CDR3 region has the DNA TGTGCCAGCAGTGAGGTTAATGAAAAACTGTTTTTT.

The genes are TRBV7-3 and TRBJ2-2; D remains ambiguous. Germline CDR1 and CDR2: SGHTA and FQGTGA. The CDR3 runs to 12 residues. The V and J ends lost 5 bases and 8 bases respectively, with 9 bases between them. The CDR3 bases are TGTGCCAGCAGCCACGATGCGGGGGAGCTGTTTTTT. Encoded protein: CASSHDAGELFF.

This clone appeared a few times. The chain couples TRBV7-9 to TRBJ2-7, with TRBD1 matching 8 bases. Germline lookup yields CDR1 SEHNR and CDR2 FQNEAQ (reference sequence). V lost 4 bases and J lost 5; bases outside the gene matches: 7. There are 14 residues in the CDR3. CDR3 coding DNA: TGTGCCAGCAGCTCCGGACAGGGTAGAAACGAGCAGTACTTC. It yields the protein CASSSGQGRNEQYF.

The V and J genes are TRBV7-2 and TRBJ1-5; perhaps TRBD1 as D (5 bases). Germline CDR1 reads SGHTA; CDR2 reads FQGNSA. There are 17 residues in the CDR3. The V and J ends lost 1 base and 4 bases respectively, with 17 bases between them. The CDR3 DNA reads TGTGCCAGCAGCTTAGAGGGGTGGGGGGTTGAGAATCAGCCCCAGCATTTT. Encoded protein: CASSLEGWGVENQPQHF.

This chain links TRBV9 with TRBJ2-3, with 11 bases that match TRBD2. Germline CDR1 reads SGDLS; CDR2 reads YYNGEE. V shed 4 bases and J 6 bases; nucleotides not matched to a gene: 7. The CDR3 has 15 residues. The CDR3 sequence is CASSPQTSGKDTQYF. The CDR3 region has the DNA TGTGCCAGCAGCCCGCAGACTAGCGGGAAGGATACGCAGTATTTT.

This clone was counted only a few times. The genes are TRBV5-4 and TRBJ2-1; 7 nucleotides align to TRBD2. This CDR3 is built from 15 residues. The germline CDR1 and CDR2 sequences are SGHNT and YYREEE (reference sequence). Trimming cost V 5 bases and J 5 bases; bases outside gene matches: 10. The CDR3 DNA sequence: TGTGCCAGCAGGCTTATAGGCGGGGGAGACAATGAGCAGTTCTTC. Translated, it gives CASRLIGGGDNEQFF.